These 15 T cell receptor beta chains came from one sample sequenced in a study of blood T cell repertoires in COVID-19. Some clones are missing from TCRdb's copy, which holds only in-frame ones; the method was immunoSEQ multiplex PCR. The table shows 430,000 or so clones, with roughly 88% occurring only once. Sequencing used PBMCs or T cells enriched from blood (not recorded which). Receptors were obtained from a woman younger than 35 who had been exposed to COVID-19.

This clone was detected a few times. The chain is built from TRBV6-5 and TRBJ1-1, with 8 bases aligning to TRBD1. Germline lookup yields CDR1 MNHEY and CDR2 SVGAGI. This CDR3 spans 16 amino acids. After removal of 4 bases from V and 5 bases from J, the junction contained 12 bases not matched to a gene. The CDR3 coding sequence is TGTGCCAGCAGTTCCCACGCACCCGACAGGGGAACTGAAGCTTTCTTT. Encoded protein: CASSSHAPDRGTEAFF.

This chain uses TRBV13 with TRBJ2-7; a weak D match, TRBD2 (5 bases). CDR1 is PRHDT and CDR2 is FYEKMQ in the germline V gene (reference sequence). V was trimmed by 1 base and J by 7 bases, leaving 11 bases between them. The CDR3 contains 13 residues. The CDR3 loop reads CASSLERTPEQYF. DNA of the CDR3: TGTGCCAGCAGCTTAGAGCGGACTCCAGAGCAGTACTTC.

V gene TRBV5-1 combines with J gene TRBJ1-2, with TRBD1 matching 7 bases. The ends lost 1 base at V and 5 bases at J; junction bases unmatched: 5. Germline assignment: CDR1 SGHRS and CDR2 YFSETQ. There are 14 residues in the CDR3. This CDR3 is CASSLSTGEYGYTF. The CDR3 nucleotides are TGCGCCAGCAGCTTGTCTACAGGGGAATATGGCTACACCTTC.

This clone occurred once. The J gene is TRBJ2-1, the V gene TRBV9; 10 bases agree with TRBD1. Trimming at V came to 3 bases and at J to 6 bases, leaving 9 bases not matched to a gene. CDR1 and CDR2 (germline): SGDLS, YYNGEE. The CDR3 sequence is 16 residues long. CDR3: CASSDRQGADPNEQFF. For the CDR3, the DNA is TGTGCCAGCAGCGATCGACAGGGGGCCGATCCCAATGAGCAGTTCTTC.

CDR3 nucleotides: TGTGCCAGCTCATTGGACAGAGGTAATTCACCCCTCCACTTT. This translates into CASSLDRGNSPLHF. V usage is TRBV18 and J usage is TRBJ1-6; a weak D match, TRBD1 (6 bases). In germline, CDR1 is KGHSH, CDR2 LQKENI. V was clipped by 5 bases and J by 6 bases, with 11 bases between them. CDR3 length equals 14 residues.

This clone has only one observation. The genes are TRBV28 and TRBJ2-1, with TRBD1 matching over 7 bases. Germline CDR1 reads MDHEN; CDR2 reads SYDVKM. This CDR3 is built from 17 residues. Trimming took 2 bases from V and 0 from J; bases not matched to a gene: 7. DNA for the CDR3: TGTGCCAGCAGTTTAGCAACAGGGGCGAGCTCCTACAATGAGCAGTTCTTC. Translated, it gives CASSLATGASSYNEQFF.

The V call is TRBV7-6, the J call TRBJ2-1; 8 bases match TRBD1. The germline V gene has CDR1 SGHVS and CDR2 FNYEAQ. The CDR3 is 16 residues long. V lost 2 bases to trimming and J lost 2 bases; unmatched junction nucleotides: 5. For the CDR3, the DNA is TGTGCCAGCAGCTTAAGTCAGGGGGCCCCCTACAATGAGCAGTTCTTC. Residues: CASSLSQGAPYNEQFF.

This clone was detected once. The rearrangement uses TRBV19 and TRBJ2-7; the match to TRBD2 covers 7 bases. Per germline, CDR1 LNHDA and CDR2 SQIVND (reference sequence). After removal of 4 bases from V and 1 base from J, the junction contained 16 bases not matched to a gene. This CDR3 has 18 amino acids. CDR3 nucleotides: TGTGCCAGTAGTAAGGTTTTGGGAGGGAGAAAGCATTCCTACGAGCAGTACTTC. Protein product: CASSKVLGGRKHSYEQYF.

The V gene is TRBV6-5, the J gene TRBJ2-1; 8 bases agree with TRBD1. This CDR3 is 16 amino acids long. V lost 0 bases to trimming and J lost 7 bases; unmatched junction nucleotides: 8. Germline values: CDR1 MNHEY, CDR2 SVGAGI. CDR3 protein: CASSYSIGQGQNEQFF. For the CDR3, the DNA is TGTGCCAGCAGTTACTCGATAGGACAGGGACAGAATGAGCAGTTCTTC.

The rearrangement uses TRBV20-1 and TRBJ2-7; perhaps TRBD1 as D (5 bases). Trimming pared 8 bases from V and 6 bases from J, leaving 14 bases between. The germline V gene has CDR1 DFQATT and CDR2 SNEGSKA (reference sequence). The CDR3 extends over 11 amino acids. CDR3 DNA sequence: TGCAGTTCCGCCCAGGGCCCCGAGCAGTACTTC. As protein: CSSAQGPEQYF.

CDR3 in amino acids: CASQPARDNLYNEQFF. The DNA for the CDR3 is TGTGCCAGTCAGCCCGCCCGGGATAACTTATACAATGAGCAGTTCTTC. J is TRBJ2-1 and V is TRBV7-9; perhaps TRBD2 as D (5 bases). The CDR3 consists of 16 residues. The V end lost 9 bases, the J end lost 4 bases, and 22 bases lay between the germline ends. Germline V gene lookup returns CDR1 SEHNR and CDR2 FQNEAQ (reference sequence).

The chain couples TRBV5-8 to TRBJ2-1; TRBD1 agrees at 7 bases. Germline V gene sequence: CDR1 SGHTS, CDR2 YDEGEE. This CDR3 comprises 15 residues. The ends lost 4 bases at V and 6 bases at J; junction bases unmatched: 10. In DNA, the CDR3 is TGTGCCAGCAGCCTCGGGACAGCTAGTAGCAATGAGCAGTTCTTC. Protein product: CASSLGTASSNEQFF.

The chain uses TRBV24-1 and TRBJ1-2; TRBD1 aligns across 9 bases. This CDR3 spans 15 amino acids. The J segment lost 4 bases and the V segment lost 4 bases, leaving 6 bases of the junction unmatched. Looked up from germline, CDR1 is KGHDR and CDR2 is SFDVKD. The CDR3 DNA reads as TGTGCCACCAGTGAGGCCGGGACAGGGCTCTATGGCTACACCTTC. It yields the protein CATSEAGTGLYGYTF.

This chain's CDR3 is CASSLPTGIREQFF. DNA for the CDR3: TGTGCCAGCAGCCTCCCGACAGGAATCCGAGAGCAGTTCTTC. The gene calls are TRBV7-9 and TRBJ2-1, with D maybe TRBD1 (6 bases). The CDR3 runs to 14 residues. Per germline, CDR1 SEHNR and CDR2 FQNEAQ (reference sequence). V was cut by 5 bases and J by 10 bases, with 18 bases left in between.

The V gene is TRBV2, the J gene TRBJ1-5, with D possibly TRBD1 on 6 matching bases. V lost 11 bases and J lost 2, with 13 bases in between. The CDR3 totals 13 residues. Germline V gene sequence: CDR1 SNHLY, CDR2 FYNNEI. CDR3: CAAGGLGNQPQHF. CDR3 DNA sequence: TGTGCCGCCGGGGGGCTCGGCAATCAGCCCCAGCATTTT.